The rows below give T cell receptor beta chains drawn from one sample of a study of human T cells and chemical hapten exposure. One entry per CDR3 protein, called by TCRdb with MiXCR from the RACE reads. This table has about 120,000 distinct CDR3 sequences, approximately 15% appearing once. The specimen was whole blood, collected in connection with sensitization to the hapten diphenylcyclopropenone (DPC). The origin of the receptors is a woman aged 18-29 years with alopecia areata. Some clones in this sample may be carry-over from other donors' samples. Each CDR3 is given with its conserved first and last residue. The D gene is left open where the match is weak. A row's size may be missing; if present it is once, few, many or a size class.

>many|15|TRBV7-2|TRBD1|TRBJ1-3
TGTGCCAGCAGCCCTCAGGACAGGAGAGGAAACACCATATATTTT
CASSPQDRRGNTIYF
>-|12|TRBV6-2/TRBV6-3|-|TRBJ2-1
TGTGCCAGCAGTTACTCTTGGGAAGAGCAGTTCTTC
CASSYSWEEQFF
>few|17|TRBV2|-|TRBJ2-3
TGTGCCAGCAGTGGACTAAAGGCCGCTGAGAGCACAGATACGCAGTATTTT
CASSGLKAAESTDTQYF
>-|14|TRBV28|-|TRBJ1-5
TGTGCCAGCAGTTTAAGGCGGAAATATCAGCCCCAGCATTTT
CASSLRRKYQPQHF
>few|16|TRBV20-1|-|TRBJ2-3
TGCAGTGCTAGCGACGTTTCTGCGGGGGCCACAGATACGCAGTATTTT
CSASDVSAGATDTQYF
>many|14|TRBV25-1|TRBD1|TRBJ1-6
TGTGCCAGCAGTGAGACAGGGCCCTATTCACCCCTCCACTTT
CASSETGPYSPLHF
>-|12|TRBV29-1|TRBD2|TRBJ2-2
TGCAGCGGGCTGCGGGGGGCCGGGGAGCTGTTTTTT
CSGLRGAGELFF
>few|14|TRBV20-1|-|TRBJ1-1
TGCAGTGCTAGAGATCCAGCCATGAACACTGAAGCTTTCTTT
CSARDPAMNTEAFF
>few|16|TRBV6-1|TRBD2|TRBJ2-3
TGTGCCAGCAGTGAAGAGCAGCGGGGATACACAGATACGCAGTATTTT
CASSEEQRGYTDTQYF
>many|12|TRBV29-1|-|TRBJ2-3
TGCAGCGTTGGGACAGACACAGATACGCAGTATTTT
CSVGTDTDTQYF
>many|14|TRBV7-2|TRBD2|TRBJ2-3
TGTGCCAGCAGTCGGGGGGGCCCCACAGATACGCAGTATTTT
CASSRGGPTDTQYF
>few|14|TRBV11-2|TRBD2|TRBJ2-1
TGTGCCAGCAGCTTCGGGACTAGCGGGGTTGAGCAGTTCTTC
CASSFGTSGVEQFF
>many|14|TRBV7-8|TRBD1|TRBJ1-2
TGTGCCAGCAGCTTAGCGGGACAGCCCTATGGCTACACCTTC
CASSLAGQPYGYTF
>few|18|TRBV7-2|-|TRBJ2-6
TGTGCCAGCAGCTTAGCGCACAGGCCGTTCGGTGGGGCCAACGTCCTGACTTTC
CASSLAHRPFGGANVLTF
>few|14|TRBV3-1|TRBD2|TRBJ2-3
TGTGCCAGCACCCGGGGCGGGGGGGCTGATACGCAGTATTTT
CASTRGGGADTQYF
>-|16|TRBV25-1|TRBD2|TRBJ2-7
TGTGCCAGCAGTGAAGCTAGCGGGGGGCAATCCTACGAGCAGTACTTC
CASSEASGGQSYEQYF
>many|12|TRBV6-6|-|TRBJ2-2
TGTGCCAGCAGACTCCACACCGGGGAGCTGTTTTTT
CASRLHTGELFF
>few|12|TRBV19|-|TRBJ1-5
TGTGCCAGTAGTATCTGGGGTCAGCCCCAGCATTTT
CASSIWGQPQHF
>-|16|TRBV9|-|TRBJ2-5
TGTGCCAGCAGCGTGGGGCCACTGCGGATTCAAGAGACCCAGTACTTC
CASSVGPLRIQETQYF
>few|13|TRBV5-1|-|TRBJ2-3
TGCGCCAGCAGCTTGGGGTATCCAGATACGCAGTATTTT
CASSLGYPDTQYF
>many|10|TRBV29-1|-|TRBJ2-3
TGCAGCGTGGGGGAAGATACGCAGTATTTT
CSVGEDTQYF
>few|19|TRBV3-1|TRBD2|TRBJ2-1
TGTGCCAGCAGCCAAGTCTTTAGCGGGGGGGACAACTCCTACAATGAGCAGTTCTTC
CASSQVFSGGDNSYNEQFF
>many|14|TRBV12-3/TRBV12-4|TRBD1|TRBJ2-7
TGTGCCAGCAGGCCCGGACAGGCAACATACGAGCAGTACTTC
CASRPGQATYEQYF
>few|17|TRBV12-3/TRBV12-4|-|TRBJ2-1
TGTGCCAGCAGTTTAGGGGACCTCTTGAGTCCCTACAATGAGCAGTTCTTC
CASSLGDLLSPYNEQFF
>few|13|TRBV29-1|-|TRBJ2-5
TGCAGCGTCCTGGCGCCCCTCCAAGAGACCCAGTACTTC
CSVLAPLQETQYF
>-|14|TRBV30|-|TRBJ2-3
TGTGCCTGGAGTGAAGTCCGACCCACAGATACGCAGTATTTT
CAWSEVRPTDTQYF
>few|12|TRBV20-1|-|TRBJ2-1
TGCAGTGCTAGAGATATAGCGGATGAGCAGTTCTTC
CSARDIADEQFF
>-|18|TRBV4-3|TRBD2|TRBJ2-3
TGCGCCAGCAACCAAGACACCCTGATGGGGGGGACCACAGATACGCAGTATTTT
CASNQDTLMGGTTDTQYF
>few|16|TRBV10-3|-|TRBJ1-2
TGTGCCATCAGTGACCCCGCGGCCCGGGCTGGCTATGGCTACACCTTC
CAISDPAARAGYGYTF
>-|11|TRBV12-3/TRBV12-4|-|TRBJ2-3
TGTGCCAGCAACCAGGGAGATACGCAGTATTTT
CASNQGDTQYF
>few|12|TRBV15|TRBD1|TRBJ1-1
TGTGCCACGCAGCAGGGGGGCTTAGAAGCTTTCTTT
CATQQGGLEAFF
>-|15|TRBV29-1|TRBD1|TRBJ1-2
TGCAGCGTTTTTACCCCGGGACAGGGGGCTGATGGCTACACCTTC
CSVFTPGQGADGYTF
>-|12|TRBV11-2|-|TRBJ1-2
TGTGCCAGCAGCTTACCCAACTATGGCTACACCTTC
CASSLPNYGYTF
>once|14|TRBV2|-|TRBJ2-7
TGTGCCAGCAGTGTTTTCCAGGGAGTATACGAGCAGTACTTC
CASSVFQGVYEQYF
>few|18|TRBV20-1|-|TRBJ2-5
TGCAGTGCTGGGTTGGAAGTTGGTGGGGGGCCTATCCAAGAGACCCAGTACTTC
CSAGLEVGGGPIQETQYF
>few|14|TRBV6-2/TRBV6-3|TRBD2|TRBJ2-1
TGTGCCAGCCTCGGGACGGGGGGCTACAATGAGCAGTTCTTC
CASLGTGGYNEQFF
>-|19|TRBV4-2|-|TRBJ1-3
TGTGCCAGCAGCCAAGCTCCCGGCTCGGGGAGGCAATCTGGAAACACCATATATTTT
CASSQAPGSGRQSGNTIYF